A single sample gave rise to the 24 T cell receptor beta chains below, sequenced in a study of cytomegalovirus exposure and HLA in healthy donors. The PCR made use of 60 Vbeta and 13 Jbeta primers. The protocol was immunoSEQ multiplex PCR, while the TCRdb copy is restricted to in-frame clones and leaves out a portion. The table shows just over 150,000 clones, with about three quarters occurring only once. The sequenced sample was PBMCs. All receptors derive from a middle-aged woman in good health and CMV-seronegative.

CDR3 DNA: TGCGCCAGCAGCATTCGGACAGGGCCCTCCTACGAGCAGTACTTC. Encoded protein: CASSIRTGPSYEQYF. The gene calls are TRBV5-1 and TRBJ2-7, with 8 bases identical to TRBD1. The J segment lost 0 bases and the V segment lost 4 bases, leaving 6 bases of the junction unmatched. The CDR3 has 15 residues. Germline V gene sequence: CDR1 SGHRS, CDR2 YFSETQ.

A note on this clone: An end of the junction does not agree with germline; a read error may underlie this. The gene calls are TRBV7-9 and TRBJ2-5; D not certain. Germline CDR1 reads SEHNR; CDR2 reads FQNEAQ (reference sequence). This CDR3 has 12 residues. As DNA, the CDR3 is TGTTCCAGCAGCCGGGTTCAAGAGACCCAGTACTTC. This translates into CSSSRVQETQYF.

V gene TRBV7-9 combines with J gene TRBJ1-1; D uncertain. Germline lookup yields CDR1 SEHNR and CDR2 FQNEAQ (reference sequence). CDR3 length: 11 residues. Trimming removed 3 bases from V and 11 bases from J, with 10 bases in between. The CDR3 is CASSFEERAFF. In DNA, the CDR3 is TGTGCCAGCAGCTTCGAGGAGCGGGCTTTCTTT.

V gene TRBV27 combines with J gene TRBJ1-2, with 7 positions matching TRBD1. This CDR3 contains 13 residues. The V gene's germline CDR1 is MNHEY and CDR2 SMNVEV (reference sequence). The V segment lost 5 bases and the J segment 8 bases; nucleotides outside the gene matches: 8. In nucleotides, the CDR3 is TGTGCCAGCAGTCTTGAGGGGGCAGGGGGCTACACCTTC. Amino acid sequence: CASSLEGAGGYTF.

The chain carries TRBV7-6 and TRBJ1-1, with D possibly matching TRBD1 (5 bases). The CDR3 is 16 residues long. V gave up 2 bases and J gave up 5 bases, with 18 bases separating them. Germline CDR1 and CDR2: SGHVS and FNYEAQ. This chain's CDR3 is CASSLTYRRRGTEAFF. The DNA for the CDR3 is TGTGCCAGCAGCTTAACGTACAGGAGGAGGGGTACTGAAGCTTTCTTT.

As for this clone: Sequence at one end of the junction differs from germline and may be a read error. The rearrangement uses TRBV7-9 and TRBJ2-3, with D perhaps given as TRBD1 or TRBD2 (5 bases each). In germline, CDR1 is SEHNR, CDR2 FQNEAQ (reference sequence). There are 12 residues in the CDR3. This CDR3 reads CSSRGAADTQYF. Written as DNA, the CDR3 is TGTTCCAGCAGAGGGGCGGCAGATACGCAGTATTTT.

The chain is built from TRBV29-1 and TRBJ1-1; D might be TRBD1 (6 bases). The CDR3 totals 12 residues. Trimming cost V 4 bases and J 1 base, with 7 bases left between them. The germline V gene has CDR1 SQVTM and CDR2 ANQGSEA. CDR3 region: CSVVGQNTEAFF. CDR3 nucleotide sequence: TGCAGCGTTGTGGGACAGAACACTGAAGCTTTCTTT. The whole variable domain, filled in from reference TRBV29-1 and TRBJ1-1, reads SAVISQKPSRDICQRGTSLTIQCQVDSQVTMMFWYRQQPGQSLTLIATANQGSEATYESGFVIDKFPISRPNLTFSTLTVSNMSPEDSSIYLCSVVGQNTEAFFGQGTRLTVV.

This clone came up once. This chain joins TRBV4-2 and TRBJ2-1; 7 bases agree with TRBD2. CDR1 LGHNA and CDR2 YNFKEQ come from the germline V gene. There are 15 residues in the CDR3. J lost 8 bases, V lost 1 base, and 8 bases had no gene match. The CDR3 DNA reads as TGTGCCAGCAGCCAAGGACTAGCCATTGGTGATGAGCAGTTCTTC. The encoded protein is CASSQGLAIGDEQFF.

J is TRBJ1-1 and V is TRBV7-2; the match to TRBD1 covers 7 bases. The V gene's germline CDR1 is SGHTA and CDR2 FQGNSA. The CDR3 covers 15 residues. After removal of 5 bases from V and 0 bases from J, the junction contained 6 bases not matched to a gene. CDR3 region: CASSPRGTVNTEAFF. CDR3 bases: TGTGCCAGCAGCCCGAGAGGGACAGTGAACACTGAAGCTTTCTTT. The whole variable domain, filled in from reference TRBV7-2 and TRBJ1-1, reads GAGVSQSPSNKVTEKGKDVELRCDPISGHTALYWYRQSLGQGLEFLIYFQGNSAPDKSGLPSDRFSAERTGGSVSTLTIQRTQQEDSAVYLCASSPRGTVNTEAFFGQGTRLTVV.

The chain carries TRBV5-1 and TRBJ2-1, with 7 positions matching TRBD2. The CDR3 loop spans 16 amino acids. V shed 6 bases and J 4 bases; nucleotides not matched to a gene: 13. Germline CDR1 SGHRS, CDR2 YFSETQ. The CDR3 coding sequence is TGCGCCAGCAACCCCAGAGCGGGGATAGGGTACAATGAGCAGTTCTTC. Residues: CASNPRAGIGYNEQFF.

The chain uses TRBV6-1 and TRBJ2-2; maybe TRBD1 (6 bases). Germline V CDR1 and CDR2: MNHNS, SASEGT. The CDR3 is made up of 14 amino acids. V lost 9 bases, J lost 1 base, and 12 bases lay in between. This CDR3 reads CASMKQGNTGELFF. CDR3 nucleotide sequence: TGTGCCAGTATGAAACAGGGGAACACCGGGGAGCTGTTTTTT.

The sample holds a few counts of this clone. The rearrangement uses TRBV28 and TRBJ1-4; 10 bases align to TRBD1. Germline assignment: CDR1 MDHEN and CDR2 SYDVKM. This CDR3 is 15 amino acids long. V was clipped by 6 bases and J by 4 bases; unmatched bases: 5. CDR3 residues: CASRPGQGLNEKLFF. The CDR3 DNA is TGTGCCAGCAGGCCGGGACAGGGGCTTAATGAAAAACTGTTTTTT.

The chain carries TRBV5-5 and TRBJ2-7, with 11 nucleotides matching TRBD1. CDR1 SGHKS and CDR2 YYEKEE come from the germline V gene (reference sequence). Germline trimming cut 4 bases from V and 2 bases from J; bases unmatched to any gene: 5. This CDR3 has 15 residues. CDR3 in DNA: TGTGCCAGCAGCCCACCGGGACAGGGGGCCTACGAGCAGTACTTC. Its translation: CASSPPGQGAYEQYF. Complete variable domain (other parts from reference TRBV5-5 and TRBJ2-7): DAGVTQSPTHLIKTRGQQVTLRCSPISGHKSVSWYQQVLGQGPQFIFQYYEKEERGRGNFPDRFSARQFPNYSSELNVNALLLGDSALYLCASSPPGQGAYEQYFGPGTRLTVT.

The J gene is TRBJ2-3, the V gene TRBV6-1, with 7 nucleotides matching TRBD2. The germline V gene encodes CDR1 MNHNS and CDR2 SASEGT. The CDR3 length is 15 residues. Trimming cost V 2 bases and J 1 base; bases outside gene matches: 3. The CDR3 nucleotides are TGTGCCAGCAGTGAATCGAGCGGGGGCACAGATACGCAGTATTTT. Translation gives CASSESSGGTDTQYF.

The chain employs TRBV2 and TRBJ2-7, with 7 positions matching TRBD2. The CDR3 extends over 13 amino acids. Germline assignment: CDR1 SNHLY and CDR2 FYNNEI. Trimming took 7 bases from V and 4 from J; bases not matched to a gene: 7. CDR3 nucleotides: TGTGCCAGCATGGAACTAGCGATGTACGAGCAGTACTTC. It translates to CASMELAMYEQYF.

A few counts support this clone. The rearrangement links TRBV5-1 to TRBJ2-7; TRBD1 matches at 10 bases. V shed 3 bases, J shed 5 bases, and the junction held 8 bases outside the gene matches. Germline CDR1 reads SGHRS; CDR2 reads YFSETQ. The CDR3 runs to 15 residues. CDR3 in DNA: TGCGCCAGCAGCTCCTCCGGGACAGGGGTGAACGAGCAGTACTTC. Translating it yields CASSSSGTGVNEQYF.

This sequence joins TRBV5-6 and TRBJ2-5; the match to TRBD1 covers 8 bases. Germline-derived CDR1 and CDR2 are SGHDT and YYEEEE. This CDR3 has 15 amino acids. The junction had 8 bases not matched to a gene; V was cut back by 0 bases and J by 7 bases. The CDR3 DNA reads as TGTGCCAGCAGCTTGGCGTCCAGGGGGCTTGGGACCCAGTACTTC. Amino acids: CASSLASRGLGTQYF.

V gene TRBV7-9 combines with J gene TRBJ1-2; D is undetermined. From germline, CDR1 is SEHNR and CDR2 FQNEAQ (reference sequence). V was clipped by 1 base and J by 4 bases, with 7 bases between them. The CDR3 has 13 residues. CDR3 loop: CASSLEHTYGYTF. CDR3 bases: TGTGCCAGCAGCTTAGAACATACCTATGGCTACACCTTC.

The V call is TRBV4-1, the J call TRBJ1-2, with 7 bases fitting TRBD1. The length of the CDR3 is 16 residues. V lost 0 bases and J lost 7; bases outside the gene matches: 11. Germline assignment: CDR1 MGHRA and CDR2 YSYEKL. In nucleotides, the CDR3 is TGCGCCAGCAGCCAAGACCCCACGGTAGGGGGCTCTGGCTACACCTTC. Amino acid sequence: CASSQDPTVGGSGYTF.

This clone was found once. The rearrangement links TRBV13 to TRBJ1-1; no clear D. CDR3 length equals 13 residues. From germline, CDR1 is PRHDT and CDR2 FYEKMQ (reference sequence). The V and J ends lost 6 bases and 1 base respectively, with 9 bases between them. The CDR3 protein is CASRLQKNTEAFF. CDR3 bases: TGTGCCAGCAGGCTACAGAAGAACACTGAAGCTTTCTTT. Complete variable domain (other parts from reference TRBV13 and TRBJ1-1): AAGVIQSPRHLIKEKRETATLKCYPIPRHDTVYWYQQGPGQDPQFLISFYEKMQSDKGSIPDRFSAQQFSDYHSELNMSSLELGDSALYFCASRLQKNTEAFFGQGTRLTVV.

This chain connects TRBV10-3 to TRBJ1-1; 9 bases match TRBD1. Germline CDR1 ENHRY, CDR2 SYGVKD. V gave up 4 bases and J gave up 4 bases; unmatched junction bases: 13. This CDR3 spans 17 amino acids. The CDR3 nucleotides read TGTGCCATCAGTGGATTTCCGGGACAGGGACAAGGCACTGAAGCTTTCTTT. Amino acid sequence: CAISGFPGQGQGTEAFF.

Only one count was recorded for this clone. The chain employs TRBV5-6 and TRBJ2-1, with 7 bases identical to TRBD1. J was trimmed by 9 bases and V by 4 bases; bases with no gene match: 13. The CDR3 totals 15 residues. From germline, CDR1 is SGHDT and CDR2 YYEEEE. The CDR3: CASSLLNRGEIEQFF. The CDR3, as DNA: TGTGCCAGCAGCCTACTTAACAGGGGCGAAATTGAGCAGTTCTTC.

The rearrangement joins TRBV18 to TRBJ1-1; D is perhaps TRBD1 (6 bases). V gave up 2 bases and J gave up 8 bases, with 9 bases separating them. CDR1 is KGHSH, CDR2 LQKENI, per germline. CDR3 length: 12 residues. DNA for the CDR3: TGTGCCAGCTCACCAATAACAGGGGAAGCTTTCTTT. Its protein product is CASSPITGEAFF.

This rearrangement joins TRBV5-1 to TRBJ2-1; D remains unclear. The V gene lost 0 bases and the J gene lost 7 bases, with 14 bases spanning the gap. Per the germline V gene, CDR1 is SGHRS and CDR2 is YFSETQ. The CDR3 loop spans 15 amino acids. CDR3 DNA sequence: TGCGCCAGCAGCTTGGCGGTTATTTCCGTTAATGAGCAGTTCTTC. It is translated as CASSLAVISVNEQFF.